The present T cell receptor beta chain was sequenced within a study of early T cells in non-severe SARS-CoV-2 infection. Study context: Chains from this unsorted whole-blood bulk RNA could not be paired. Findings and limits, study-wide: Anti-spike CD8 responses were favored in VDJdb matching, and private and CD4 specificities were missed.

Trimming cost V 6 bases and J 4 bases, with 10 bases left between them. There are 12 residues in the CDR3. Per the germline V gene, CDR1 is GTSNPN and CDR2 is SVGIG (reference sequence). Each CDR3 protein is one row after TCRdb ran MiXCR on the 5' RACE reads. This table holds tens of thousands of distinct CDR3 sequences, 9.5% to 13% found once. This clonotype was detected many times. What it binds is unknown. This rearrangement joins TRBV30 to TRBJ2-1, with D perhaps given as TRBD1 or TRBD2 (6 bases each). Input material: whole blood. This clonotype was obtained from an adult who was a healthcare worker with PCR-confirmed SARS-CoV-2 infection or an uninfected control (not recorded which). The CDR3 spells CACRRGYNEQFF. The CDR3 region has the DNA TGTGCCTGCCGGAGGGGGTACAATGAGCAGTTCTTC. The full variable domain, rest sourced from reference TRBV30 and TRBJ2-1, is SQTIHQWPATLVQPVGSPLSLECTVEGTSNPNLYWYRQAAGRGLQLLFYSVGIGQISSEVPQNLSASRPQDRQFILSSKKLLLSDSGFYLCACRRGYNEQFFGPGTRLTVL.